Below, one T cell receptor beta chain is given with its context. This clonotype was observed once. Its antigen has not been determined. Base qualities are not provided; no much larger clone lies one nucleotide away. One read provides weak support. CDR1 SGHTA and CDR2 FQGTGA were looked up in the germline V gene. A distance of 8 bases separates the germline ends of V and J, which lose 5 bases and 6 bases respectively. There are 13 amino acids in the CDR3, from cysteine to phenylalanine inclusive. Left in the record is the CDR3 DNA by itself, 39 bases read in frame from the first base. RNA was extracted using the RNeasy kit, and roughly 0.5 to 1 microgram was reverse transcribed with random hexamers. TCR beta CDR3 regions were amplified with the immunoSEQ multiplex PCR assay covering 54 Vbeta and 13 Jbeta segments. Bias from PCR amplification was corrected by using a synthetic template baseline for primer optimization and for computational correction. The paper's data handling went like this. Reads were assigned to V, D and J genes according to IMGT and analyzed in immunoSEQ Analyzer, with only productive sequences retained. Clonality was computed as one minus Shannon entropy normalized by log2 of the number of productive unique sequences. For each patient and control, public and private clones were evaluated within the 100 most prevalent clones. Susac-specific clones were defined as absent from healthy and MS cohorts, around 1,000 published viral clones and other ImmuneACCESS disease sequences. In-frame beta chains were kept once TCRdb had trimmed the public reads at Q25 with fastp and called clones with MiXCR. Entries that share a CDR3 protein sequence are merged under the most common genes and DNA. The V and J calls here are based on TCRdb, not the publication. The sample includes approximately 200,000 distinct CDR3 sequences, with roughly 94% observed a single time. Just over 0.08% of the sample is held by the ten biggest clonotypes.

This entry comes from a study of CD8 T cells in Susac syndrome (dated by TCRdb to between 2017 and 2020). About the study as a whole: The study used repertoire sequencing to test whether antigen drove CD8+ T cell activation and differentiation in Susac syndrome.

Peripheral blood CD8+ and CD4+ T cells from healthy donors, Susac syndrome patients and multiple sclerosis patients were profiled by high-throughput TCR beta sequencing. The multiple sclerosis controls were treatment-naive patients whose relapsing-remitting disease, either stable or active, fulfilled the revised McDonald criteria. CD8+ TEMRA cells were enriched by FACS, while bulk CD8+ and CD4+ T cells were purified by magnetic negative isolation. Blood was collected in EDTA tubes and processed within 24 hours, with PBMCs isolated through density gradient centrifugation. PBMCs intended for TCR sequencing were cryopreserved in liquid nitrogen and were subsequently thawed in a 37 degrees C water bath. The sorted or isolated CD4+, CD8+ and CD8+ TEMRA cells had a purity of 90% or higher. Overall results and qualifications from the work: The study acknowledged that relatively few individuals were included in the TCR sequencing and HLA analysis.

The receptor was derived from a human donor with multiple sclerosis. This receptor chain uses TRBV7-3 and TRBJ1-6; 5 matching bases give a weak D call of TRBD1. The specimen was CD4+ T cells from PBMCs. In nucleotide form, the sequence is TGTGCCAGCAGCCGGGACGGTAATTCACCCCTCCACTTT. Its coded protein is CASSRDGNSPLHF.